Presented here are 30 T cell receptor beta chains from one specimen sequenced in a study of a mutant IDH1 vaccine in newly diagnosed glioma (dated by TCRdb to the early 2020s). Their antigens remain unidentified. The intended sense of this specimen's time point label: week 35, safety follow-up. Every vaccine dose consisted of 300 ug of a 20-mer mutant IDH1 peptide in Montanide, administered subcutaneously together with topical imiquimod. The method was the immunoSEQ multiplex PCR assay. TCRdb carries this immuneACCESS record with in-frame sequences only. Its versions omit some clonotypes, under half of them owing to an unresolved V gene in the studies checked, with the rest unexplained. This sample lists about 45,000 clones; almost 95% were detected once. The ten largest clones take up less than 2.5% of the sample. The sequenced sample was PBMCs, obtained from a glioma patient whose treatment included an IDH1 peptide vaccine. The origin of the receptors is a man over 45 with glioma.

The chain links TRBV7-2 to TRBJ2-7, with D maybe TRBD2 (5 bases). The V gene lost 6 bases and the J gene lost 5 bases, with 20 bases spanning the gap. CDR1 is SGHTA and CDR2 is FQGNSA in the germline V gene. The CDR3 runs 15 residues. The CDR3 is CASSKEAERSNEQYF. In DNA form, the CDR3 reads TGTGCCAGCAGTAAGGAAGCGGAGAGAAGCAACGAGCAGTACTTC.

The CDR3 DNA reads TGTGCCAGCAGCCAAGGCTCCGACACCCAAGAGACCCAGTACTTC. It translates to CASSQGSDTQETQYF. The chain employs TRBV4-2 and TRBJ2-5; no reliable D call. This CDR3 comprises 15 residues. Deletions cut 1 base from V and 1 base from J, with 10 bases between. Germline CDR1 is LGHNA and CDR2 is YNFKEQ.

This rearrangement joins TRBV7-9 to TRBJ2-7, with D possibly being TRBD2 (6 bases). This CDR3 is 15 amino acids long. The germline V gene has CDR1 SEHNR and CDR2 FQNEAQ (reference sequence). With 5 bases removed from V and 0 bases from J, the gap between germline ends came to 14 bases. CDR3 DNA sequence: TGTGCCAGCAGCAACCCCGGGGACTCCTCCTACGAGCAGTACTTC. This translates into CASSNPGDSSYEQYF. The variable domain in full, completed from reference TRBV7-9 and TRBJ2-7, reads DTGVSQNPRHKITKRGQNVTFRCDPISEHNRLYWYRQTLGQGPEFLTYFQNEAQLEKSRLLSDRFSAERPKGSFSTLEIQRTEQGDSAMYLCASSNPGDSSYEQYFGPGTRLTVT.

The chain combines TRBV5-1 with TRBJ1-2; D not certain. The CDR3 length is 12 residues. Per germline, CDR1 SGHRS and CDR2 YFSETQ. V lost 0 bases, J lost 12 bases, and 12 bases lay in between. The CDR3 nucleotides read TGCGCCAGCAGCTTGGCATTGGTTAAGGACACCTTC. It encodes CASSLALVKDTF.

This clone was seen only once. The rearrangement joins TRBV28 to TRBJ2-7; 10 nucleotides agree with TRBD1. The CDR3 extends over 15 amino acids. CDR1 MDHEN and CDR2 SYDVKM come from the germline V gene. V was clipped by 4 bases and J by 9 bases; unmatched bases: 12. The CDR3 reads CASSSSGTGDQRQYF. As DNA, the CDR3 is TGTGCCAGCAGTTCCTCCGGGACAGGGGATCAGAGGCAGTACTTC.

The chain couples TRBV7-3 to TRBJ1-5, with TRBD1 matching over 8 bases. Germline loops: CDR1 SGHTA, CDR2 FQGTGA. V was pared by 5 bases and J by 6 bases, with 3 bases of the junction left unmatched. The CDR3 length is 13 residues. This CDR3 reads CASSQDRGQPQHF. DNA for the CDR3: TGTGCCAGCAGCCAAGACAGGGGTCAGCCCCAGCATTTT.

The V and J genes are TRBV6-6 and TRBJ1-2, with D possibly matching TRBD1 (5 bases). Germline CDR1 reads MNHNY; CDR2 reads SVGAGI (reference sequence). The CDR3 covers 12 residues. With 7 bases removed from V and 7 bases from J, the gap between germline ends came to 13 bases. The CDR3, as DNA: TGTGCCAGCAATCCTTCGGGGGGTGGCTACACCTTC. It is translated as CASNPSGGGYTF.

The V call is TRBV25-1, the J call TRBJ2-7; D remains unclear. With 3 bases removed from V and 2 bases from J, the gap between germline ends came to 14 bases. The CDR3 length is 15 residues. Germline-derived CDR1 and CDR2 are MGHDK and SYGVNS. As DNA, the CDR3 is TGTGCCAGCAGTGACGCTCAACGACATGCCTACGAGCAGTACTTC. Its translation is CASSDAQRHAYEQYF.

The V call is TRBV5-1, the J call TRBJ2-5; 7 nucleotides line up with TRBD1. The J call may be incorrect, as the DNA end agrees better with TRBJ2-7. Germline V gene data show CDR1 as SGHRS and CDR2 as YFSETQ. The CDR3 is made up of 14 amino acids. The CDR3 loop reads CASSLLDRASEQYF. The CDR3 DNA reads as TGCGCCAGCAGCCTCCTTGACAGGGCCAGCGAGCAGTACTTC.

The chain links TRBV6-6 to TRBJ1-1, with D uncertain. CDR1 is MNHNY, CDR2 SVGAGI, per germline (reference sequence). This CDR3 has 15 residues. V lost 2 bases to trimming and J lost 1 base, with 11 bases between them. The DNA of the CDR3 is TGTGCCAGCAGTTACGCCTCATCTCAGAACACTGAAGCTTTCTTT. Its translation is CASSYASSQNTEAFF.

The V call is TRBV5-4, the J call TRBJ2-3, with TRBD2 identical over 8 bases. The V and J ends lost 4 bases and 6 bases, in that order; junction bases with no gene match: 13. Germline CDR1 reads SGHNT; CDR2 reads YYREEE (reference sequence). The CDR3 has 16 amino acids. CDR3 coding DNA: TGTGCCAGCAGCCCCGCGGGGGGTAAACGGGCTGATACGCAGTATTTT. Translated: CASSPAGGKRADTQYF.

This chain connects TRBV5-1 to TRBJ1-1; D possibly corresponds to TRBD1 (5 bases). Trimming removed 0 bases from V and 1 base from J, with 16 bases in between. Germline CDR1 reads SGHRS; CDR2 reads YFSETQ. The CDR3 totals 17 residues. The CDR3 protein is CASSLALQGGRNTEAFF. In DNA, the CDR3 is TGCGCCAGCAGCTTGGCGCTTCAGGGCGGGAGGAACACTGAAGCTTTCTTT.

The chain has TRBV27 and TRBJ1-5; 8 nucleotides line up with TRBD1. The V and J ends lost 5 bases and 6 bases, in that order; junction bases with no gene match: 3. Germline lookup yields CDR1 MNHEY and CDR2 SMNVEV (reference sequence). The CDR3 extends over 13 amino acids. This chain's CDR3 is CASSGQGGQPQHF. The DNA of the CDR3 is TGTGCCAGCAGTGGACAGGGTGGTCAGCCCCAGCATTTT.

The chain carries TRBV5-5 and TRBJ1-2; D not certain. Germline values: CDR1 SGHKS, CDR2 YYEKEE (reference sequence). Trimming removed 4 bases from V and 0 bases from J, with 10 bases in between. The CDR3 extends over 14 amino acids. Here the CDR3 reads CASSPGPTNYGYTF. Here the CDR3 DNA reads TGTGCCAGCAGCCCCGGGCCAACTAACTATGGCTACACCTTC.

The rearrangement links TRBV7-9 to TRBJ1-6; perhaps TRBD1 as D (5 bases). The V gene's germline CDR1 is SEHNR and CDR2 FQNEAQ (reference sequence). Trimming removed 7 bases at V and 6 bases at J, with 19 bases between. The CDR3 extends over 16 amino acids. The chain's CDR3 is CASKNGREGFNSPLHF. CDR3 in DNA: TGTGCCAGCAAAAATGGCAGGGAAGGTTTTAATTCACCCCTCCACTTT.

The rearrangement joins TRBV18 to TRBJ2-5; D is perhaps TRBD1 or TRBD2 (5 bases each). This CDR3 is built from 16 residues. CDR1 is KGHSH and CDR2 is LQKENI in the germline V gene. The germline V and J ends were trimmed by 1 base and 1 base, with 13 bases remaining between them. The CDR3 DNA sequence: TGTGCCAGCTCACCACAGAGGGGCCAATTCCAAGAGACCCAGTACTTC. It is translated as CASSPQRGQFQETQYF.

The chain has TRBV18 and TRBJ1-4; tentative D call: TRBD1 (6 bases). The CDR3 runs to 16 residues. The V end lost 6 bases, the J end lost 0 bases, and 14 bases lay between the germline ends. CDR1 and CDR2 from the germline V gene are KGHSH and LQKENI. In DNA, the CDR3 is TGTGCCAGCTCCCTCCGACAGGCCGCAACTAATGAAAAACTGTTTTTT. Protein: CASSLRQAATNEKLFF.

This rearrangement joins TRBV6-5 to TRBJ2-7; the D call may be TRBD1 or TRBD2 (7 bases each). The germline V and J ends were trimmed by 0 bases and 5 bases, with 11 bases remaining between them. From germline, CDR1 is MNHEY and CDR2 SVGAGI. The CDR3 is 14 residues long. CDR3 amino acids: CASSYSAGGDEQYF. The DNA for the CDR3 is TGTGCCAGCAGTTACTCGGCAGGGGGGGACGAGCAGTACTTC.

V gene TRBV6-1 combines with J gene TRBJ2-2; no clear D gene. CDR1 is MNHNS, CDR2 SASEGT, per germline. Trimming removed 7 bases at V and 1 base at J, with 4 bases between. The CDR3 has 12 residues. CDR3 bases: TGTGCCAGCACCCAGAACACCGGGGAGCTGTTTTTT. Amino acids: CASTQNTGELFF.

The chain has TRBV7-2 and TRBJ2-1, with no clear D. Germline CDR1 is SGHTA and CDR2 is FQGNSA. There are 15 residues in the CDR3. V lost 4 bases to trimming and J lost 0 bases, with 10 bases between them. The DNA for the CDR3 is TGTGCCAGCAGCTCCCGACCGAGCTCCTACAATGAGCAGTTCTTC. Protein: CASSSRPSSYNEQFF.

This clone showed up just once. V gene TRBV4-2 combines with J gene TRBJ2-7, with 13 positions matching TRBD2. CDR3 length: 16 amino acids. CDR1 is LGHNA, CDR2 YNFKEQ, per germline. The J segment lost 2 bases and the V segment lost 5 bases, leaving 6 bases of the junction unmatched. CDR3 sequence: CASSDPTSGRAYEQYF. In nucleotides, the CDR3 is TGTGCCAGCAGCGATCCTACTAGCGGGAGGGCCTACGAGCAGTACTTC.

This chain joins TRBV27 and TRBJ2-5, with a tentative D call TRBD1 (6 bases). Germline-derived CDR1 and CDR2 are MNHEY and SMNVEV (reference sequence). V shed 8 bases and J shed 1 base, with 14 bases lying between them. The CDR3 runs to 14 residues. The CDR3 DNA follows: TGTGCCAGCGGCACGGGACACTCCCAAGAGACCCAGTACTTC. It encodes CASGTGHSQETQYF.

The table lists this clone with a count of one. The V gene is TRBV6-4, the J gene TRBJ2-3; TRBD2 aligns across 12 bases. With 0 bases clipped from V and 3 bases from J, the junction kept 4 bases outside the gene matches. Germline V lookup: CDR1 MRHNA, CDR2 SNTAGT. The CDR3 sequence is 17 residues long. CDR3 in amino acids: CASSDSTSGSGTDTQYF. CDR3 coding DNA: TGTGCCAGCAGTGACTCGACTAGCGGGAGTGGGACAGATACGCAGTATTTT.

V and J are TRBV7-2 and TRBJ2-3; a weak D match, TRBD1 (6 bases). CDR1 and CDR2 (germline): SGHTA, FQGNSA. V was cut by 7 bases and J by 6 bases, with 17 bases left in between. The CDR3 is 14 residues long. CDR3 amino acids: CASTPGQPSDTQYF. The CDR3 bases are TGTGCCAGCACCCCGGGACAACCATCCGATACGCAGTATTTT.

Here the CDR3 reads CAISRSTGEAFF. The CDR3 coding sequence is TGTGCCATCAGTAGGTCGACAGGTGAAGCTTTCTTT. The rearrangement links TRBV10-3 to TRBJ1-1; TRBD1 might be the D (6 bases). Germline V gene lookup returns CDR1 ENHRY and CDR2 SYGVKD. Trimming removed 5 bases at V and 7 bases at J, with 11 bases between. CDR3 length equals 12 residues.

The chain couples TRBV14 to TRBJ1-1, with D possibly matching TRBD1 (6 bases). Germline CDR1 SGHDN, CDR2 FVKESK. The CDR3 is 17 amino acids. V gave up 1 base and J gave up 5 bases, with 20 bases separating them. The CDR3 coding sequence is TGTGCCAGCAGCCAAGGTATACAGGGACCCGCCGGGACTGAAGCTTTCTTT. Protein: CASSQGIQGPAGTEAFF.

The chain recombines TRBV5-6 with TRBJ1-5, with 9 bases matching TRBD1. The V gene's germline CDR1 is SGHDT and CDR2 YYEEEE. V was pared by 1 base and J by 4 bases, with 12 bases of the junction left unmatched. The CDR3 has 18 residues. In DNA form, the CDR3 reads TGTGCCAGCAGCTTGTGGACAGGGACAGGGAGGGGTAATCAGCCCCAGCATTTT. Encoded protein: CASSLWTGTGRGNQPQHF.

The rearrangement links TRBV28 to TRBJ1-2; D unclear. This CDR3 is 12 amino acids long. The germline V and J ends were trimmed by 7 bases and 4 bases, with 10 bases remaining between them. Germline V gene sequence: CDR1 MDHEN, CDR2 SYDVKM. This CDR3 reads CASINAGYGYTF. Written as DNA, the CDR3 is TGTGCCAGCATCAACGCGGGCTATGGCTACACCTTC.

This rearrangement joins TRBV30 to TRBJ1-1; perhaps TRBD1 as D (6 bases). Germline CDR1 and CDR2: GTSNPN and SVGIG (reference sequence). This CDR3 has 11 amino acids. V was trimmed by 5 bases and J by 4 bases, leaving 8 bases between them. This CDR3 reads CAWLGGTEAFF. As DNA, the CDR3 is TGTGCCTGGCTAGGGGGCACTGAAGCTTTCTTT.

V and J are TRBV25-1 and TRBJ2-2; TRBD1 matches at 7 bases. Trimming at V came to 5 bases and at J to 4 bases, leaving 4 bases not matched to a gene. Germline assignment: CDR1 MGHDK and CDR2 SYGVNS. This CDR3 is built from 14 residues. The CDR3 protein is CASSRTGATGELFF. CDR3 in DNA: TGTGCCAGCAGTCGGACAGGTGCCACCGGGGAGCTGTTTTTT. Based on the CDR3 plus reference TRBV25-1 and TRBJ2-2, the full variable domain is EADIYQTPRYLVIGTGKKITLECSQTMGHDKMYWYQQDPGMELHLIHYSYGVNSTEKGDLSSESTVSRIRTEHFPLTLESARPSHTSQYLCASSRTGATGELFFGEGSRLTVL.